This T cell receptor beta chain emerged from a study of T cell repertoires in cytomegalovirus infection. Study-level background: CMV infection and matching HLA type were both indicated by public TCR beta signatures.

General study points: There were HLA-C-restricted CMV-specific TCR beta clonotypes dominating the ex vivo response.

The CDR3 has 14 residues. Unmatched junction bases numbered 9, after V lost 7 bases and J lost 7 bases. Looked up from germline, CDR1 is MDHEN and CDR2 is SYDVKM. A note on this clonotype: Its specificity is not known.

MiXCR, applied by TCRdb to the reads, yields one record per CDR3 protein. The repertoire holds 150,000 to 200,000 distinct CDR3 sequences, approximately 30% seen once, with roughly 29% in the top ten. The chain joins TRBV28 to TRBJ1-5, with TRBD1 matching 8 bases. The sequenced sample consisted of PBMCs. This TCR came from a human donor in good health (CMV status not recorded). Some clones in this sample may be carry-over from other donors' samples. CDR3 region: CASISGGKMQPQHF. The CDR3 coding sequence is TGTGCCAGCATTTCAGGGGGCAAAATGCAGCCCCAGCATTTT.